This T cell receptor beta chain was recovered during a study of radiotherapy plus CTLA-4 blockade in lung cancer. Libraries were prepared by immunoSEQ multiplex PCR; TCRdb keeps only in-frame clonotypes and omits some of them. This sample yields about 67,000 clones, of which 60% to 80% are seen a single time; 16% belongs to the top ten. There are 14 residues in the CDR3. V shed 2 bases and J shed 10 bases, with 15 bases lying between them. Germline CDR1 is LNHDA and CDR2 is SQIVND (reference sequence). There are a few counts of this clone. The clonotype was recovered from a human donor with non-small cell lung cancer whose response to radiotherapy plus ipilimumab could not be evaluated. Some clones in this sample may be carry-over from other donors' samples. V gene TRBV19 combines with J gene TRBJ2-1; the D gene is possibly TRBD1 (6 bases). Sequences were derived from peripheral blood, sampled from a patient treated with radiotherapy plus ipilimumab. CDR3 bases: TGTGCCAGTAGTATAAATGGACAGTCAGGCGAGCAGTTCTTC. Encoded protein: CASSINGQSGEQFF. The complete variable domain, with remaining parts taken from reference TRBV19 and TRBJ2-1, reads DGGITQSPKYLFRKEGQNVTLSCEQNLNHDAMYWYRQDPGQGLRLIYYSQIVNDFQKGDIAEGYSVSREKKESFPLTVTSAQKNPTAFYLCASSINGQSGEQFFGPGTRLTVL.